This T cell receptor beta chain comes out of a study of cytotoxic CD8 clonotypes in ibrutinib-treated CLL. Study context: By median roughly 69 months, around twelve had progressed and about 15 stayed remitted; responses had been 2 complete and approximately 24 partial. With a range of 6 to 36, the median treatment time before response samples were taken was eleven to twelve months. Findings of the study overall: Public clonotypes, found uncommonly, either contracted or stayed stable on treatment. Measured clonality at baseline was greater than in age-matched healthy donors and tracked with circulating CD8+ T-cell counts.

TCRdb keeps only in-frame clones here, not all; method: immunoSEQ multiplex PCR. The sample has roughly 130,000 clones, about 80% seen once. As regards this clone: Its matching antigen is unknown.

V lost 1 base and J lost 6, with 4 bases in between. The germline V gene has CDR1 MNHNY and CDR2 SVGAGI (reference sequence). The CDR3 has 12 amino acids. This TCR was recovered from a human donor with chronic lymphocytic leukemia. The material sequenced was PBMCs, taken after 12 months of ibrutinib treatment. J is TRBJ1-3 and V is TRBV6-6, with D unclear. The CDR3 loop is CASSYYVNTIYF. In DNA form, the CDR3 reads TGTGCCAGCAGTTACTATGTAAACACCATATATTTT.